This T cell receptor (beta chain) was sequenced during a study of cytomegalovirus exposure and HLA in healthy donors. Repertoires were generated with immunoSEQ multiplex PCR, while TCRdb's copy carries only in-frame clones and drops some. Of tens of thousands of clones in the sample, more than 85% are singletons; the top ten hold roughly 0.65%. Germline CDR1 is MNHEY and CDR2 is SVGAGI. Trimming cost V 5 bases and J 4 bases; bases outside gene matches: 7. This CDR3 has 14 amino acids. This receptor was identified in a man aged 18 to 29 in good health and CMV-seronegative. The J gene is TRBJ1-1, the V gene TRBV6-5; the match to TRBD1 covers 7 bases. The specimen was PBMCs. The CDR3 DNA follows: TGTGCCAGCAGTACGCCACAGGGGACCACTGAAGCTTTCTTT. Translation: CASSTPQGTTEAFF.